Shown below are 16 T cell receptor beta chains from a single sample sequenced in a study of siplizumab effects on memory and regulatory T cells. Using immunoSEQ multiplex PCR, the repertoire was profiled, and TCRdb retains in-frame clones only, with some absent. The repertoire includes 95,000 to 100,000 clones, nearly 95% of them detected once, and more than 10% sits in the top ten. The specimen was non-Treg CD4+ T cells sorted from blood. The receptors originated from a human donor in good health.

The rearrangement uses TRBV5-4 and TRBJ2-2, with 7 bases that match TRBD1. Losses at the gene ends were 0 bases for V and 7 bases for J; bases not matched to a gene: 3. The CDR3 loop spans 14 amino acids. The germline V gene encodes CDR1 SGHNT and CDR2 YYREEE (reference sequence). CDR3 region: CASSLERGRGELFF. The CDR3 region has the DNA TGTGCCAGCAGCTTGGAAAGGGGGCGCGGGGAGCTGTTTTTT.

V is TRBV21-1 and J is TRBJ2-1; the table's D call of TRBD2 was not tested on the DNA. TRBV21-1 has pseudogene status. This CDR3 is built from 16 residues. The CDR3 sequence: CASSYAFGVVSNEQFF. The CDR3 coding sequence is TGTGCCAGCAGCTATGCCTTCGGAGTAGTGAGCAATGAGCAGTTCTTC.

This chain joins TRBV21-1 and TRBJ2-4; the table's D call of TRBD1 was not tested on the DNA. TRBV21-1 corresponds to a pseudogene. CDR3 length: 18 amino acids. The CDR3 sequence is CASSKAGTQKGAQNIQYF. The CDR3 DNA is TGTGCCAGCAGCAAAGCAGGCACCCAAAAGGGGGCCCAAAACATTCAGTACTTC.

The chain is built from TRBV7-3 and TRBJ2-5; 10 bases match TRBD2. The CDR3 extends over 13 amino acids. V shed 5 bases, J shed 5 bases, and the junction held 2 bases outside the gene matches. Germline CDR1 reads SGHTA; CDR2 reads FQGTGA. CDR3 bases: TGTGCCAGCAGCCAGACTAGCGGGGAGACCCAGTACTTC. It is translated as CASSQTSGETQYF. Filled out from reference TRBV7-3 and TRBJ2-5, the complete variable domain reads GAGVSQTPSNKVTEKGKYVELRCDPISGHTALYWYRQSLGQGPEFLIYFQGTGAADDSGLPNDRFFAVRPEGSVSTLKIQRTERGDSAVYLCASSQTSGETQYFGPGTRLLVL.

This rearrangement joins TRBV5-6 to TRBJ2-3; either TRBD1 or TRBD2 may fit D (5 bases each). This CDR3 is 16 amino acids long. Germline assignment: CDR1 SGHDT and CDR2 YYEEEE. V was cut by 5 bases and J by 1 base, with 17 bases left in between. For the CDR3, the DNA is TGTGCCAGCAGTCCAGGGAACGCGAGGGGCACAGATACGCAGTATTTT. Its protein is CASSPGNARGTDTQYF.

This clone was counted a few times. The V and J genes are TRBV6-1 and TRBJ1-5; D gene unclear. CDR3 length equals 16 residues. Germline assignment: CDR1 MNHNS and CDR2 SASEGT. The V end lost 3 bases, the J end lost 2 bases, and 14 bases lay between the germline ends. The DNA of the CDR3 is TGTGCCAGCAGTGACCCGAGTGGGGTCGGCAATCAGCCCCAGCATTTT. Protein product: CASSDPSGVGNQPQHF.

This chain links TRBV19 with TRBJ1-5; 8 bases line up with TRBD1. The CDR3 runs 15 residues. The V segment lost 2 bases and the J segment 2 bases; nucleotides outside the gene matches: 2. Germline V gene lookup returns CDR1 LNHDA and CDR2 SQIVND (reference sequence). The CDR3 DNA reads TGTGCCAGTAGTATATCGGACAGGGGCAATCAGCCCCAGCATTTT. Translation: CASSISDRGNQPQHF.

This clone was observed a single time. V and J are TRBV7-9 and TRBJ1-1; no clear D gene. Trimming cost V 5 bases and J 8 bases, with 12 bases left between them. The CDR3 sequence is 12 residues long. Germline V CDR1 and CDR2: SEHNR, FQNEAQ (reference sequence). This CDR3 is CASSLAGSEAFF. The CDR3 DNA reads TGTGCCAGCAGCCTGGCCGGGTCCGAAGCTTTCTTT.

The V gene is TRBV5-4, the J gene TRBJ2-7; D remains unclear. The CDR3 is 14 residues long. Germline loops: CDR1 SGHNT, CDR2 YYREEE (reference sequence). The V gene lost 0 bases and the J gene lost 0 bases, with 7 bases spanning the gap. CDR3 loop: CASSLAVSSYEQYF. Here the CDR3 DNA reads TGTGCCAGCAGCTTGGCAGTGAGCTCCTACGAGCAGTACTTC.

The gene calls are TRBV6-1 and TRBJ1-5; D uncertain. Trimming pared 7 bases from V and 0 bases from J, leaving 7 bases between. This CDR3 spans 13 amino acids. Germline values: CDR1 MNHNS, CDR2 SASEGT. The CDR3 region is CASMKSSNQPQHF. In DNA form, the CDR3 reads TGTGCCAGCATGAAGTCTAGCAATCAGCCCCAGCATTTT.

The chain recombines TRBV6-6 with TRBJ1-5; 9 nucleotides line up with TRBD1. This CDR3 region has 16 residues. V gave up 6 bases and J gave up 4 bases; unmatched junction bases: 10. Germline-derived CDR1 and CDR2 are MNHNY and SVGAGI (reference sequence). Here the CDR3 DNA reads TGTGCCAGCAGCCCCCCCGCGACAGGGGGTAATCAGCCCCAGCATTTT. Protein sequence: CASSPPATGGNQPQHF.

In nucleotides, the CDR3 is TGTGCCAGCAGTTGGGACAGTTCGGGGGAGCAGTACTTC. Translation: CASSWDSSGEQYF. The genes are TRBV6-1 and TRBJ2-7, with 7 positions matching TRBD1. The CDR3 sequence is 13 residues long. V lost 5 bases and J lost 7; bases outside the gene matches: 8. Germline V CDR1 and CDR2: MNHNS, SASEGT.

This chain connects TRBV28 to TRBJ2-6; D remains ambiguous. Deletions cut 1 base from V and 0 bases from J, with 16 bases between. The CDR3 spans 19 residues. Germline assignment: CDR1 MDHEN and CDR2 SYDVKM. CDR3 residues: CASSLSFVRVSSGANVLTF. CDR3 coding DNA: TGTGCCAGCAGTTTATCTTTCGTACGGGTGAGCTCTGGGGCCAACGTCCTGACTTTC.

V gene TRBV28 combines with J gene TRBJ2-5, with unresolved D. The ends were cut back, 7 bases at V and 2 bases at J, with 14 bases in the middle. This CDR3 is built from 14 residues. The germline gives CDR1 MDHEN, CDR2 SYDVKM. The CDR3 DNA sequence: TGTGCCAGCACCTCAGGTGGGCTACAAGAGACCCAGTACTTC. Residues: CASTSGGLQETQYF.

The chain employs TRBV5-4 and TRBJ2-7; 8 positions agree with TRBD1. From germline, CDR1 is SGHNT and CDR2 YYREEE (reference sequence). V shed 4 bases, J shed 1 base, and the junction held 4 bases outside the gene matches. This CDR3 has 14 amino acids. The CDR3 DNA sequence: TGTGCCAGCAGCGGCTACAGGGGGTCCTACGAGCAGTACTTC. It specifies CASSGYRGSYEQYF.

This clone has a handful of counts. The J gene is TRBJ1-5, the V gene TRBV28, with a possible D match to TRBD1 (5 bases). Deletions cut 6 bases from V and 9 bases from J, with 12 bases between. The CDR3 runs to 12 residues. From germline, CDR1 is MDHEN and CDR2 SYDVKM. The CDR3 bases are TGTGCCAGCAGCTGGGGGAGGAGGCCCCAGCATTTT. Its protein product is CASSWGRRPQHF.